The clone carrying this T cell receptor beta chain showed up many times. Its antigen is currently unknown. CDR1 and CDR2 from the germline V gene are SGHTA and FQGTGA. The ends were cut back, 0 bases at V and 3 bases at J, with 3 bases in the middle. CDR3 length equals 13 residues. The record originates from a study of T-cell memory formation after mild COVID-19. Study details: Largely, the TCR clusters proved donor specific. The study, taken as a whole, reports: Some clones that responded turned up in pre-infection memory, which suggests that cross-reactive memory joined in. Unconfirmed was the SARS-CoV-2 specificity of second-wave clones that peaked on day 37. Clones that got smaller from day 15 to 85 had even CD4/CD8, while clones growing later tipped toward CD4+.

TCRdb re-called the 5' RACE reads with MiXCR, one entry per CDR3 protein. The sample holds about 350,000 distinct CDR3 sequences; 12% to 15% are singletons and the top ten take approximately 21%. This sequence originates from a man between 18 and 29 years old who had mild COVID-19 (a few samples of this study predate the infection). Cell type and time point are not known. The material sequenced was PBMCs or a T cell subset sorted from them (not recorded which). The chain links TRBV7-3 to TRBJ1-5; no firm D call. CDR3: CASSLTVNQPQHF. The CDR3 DNA sequence: TGTGCCAGCAGCTTAACGGTCAATCAGCCCCAGCATTTT.